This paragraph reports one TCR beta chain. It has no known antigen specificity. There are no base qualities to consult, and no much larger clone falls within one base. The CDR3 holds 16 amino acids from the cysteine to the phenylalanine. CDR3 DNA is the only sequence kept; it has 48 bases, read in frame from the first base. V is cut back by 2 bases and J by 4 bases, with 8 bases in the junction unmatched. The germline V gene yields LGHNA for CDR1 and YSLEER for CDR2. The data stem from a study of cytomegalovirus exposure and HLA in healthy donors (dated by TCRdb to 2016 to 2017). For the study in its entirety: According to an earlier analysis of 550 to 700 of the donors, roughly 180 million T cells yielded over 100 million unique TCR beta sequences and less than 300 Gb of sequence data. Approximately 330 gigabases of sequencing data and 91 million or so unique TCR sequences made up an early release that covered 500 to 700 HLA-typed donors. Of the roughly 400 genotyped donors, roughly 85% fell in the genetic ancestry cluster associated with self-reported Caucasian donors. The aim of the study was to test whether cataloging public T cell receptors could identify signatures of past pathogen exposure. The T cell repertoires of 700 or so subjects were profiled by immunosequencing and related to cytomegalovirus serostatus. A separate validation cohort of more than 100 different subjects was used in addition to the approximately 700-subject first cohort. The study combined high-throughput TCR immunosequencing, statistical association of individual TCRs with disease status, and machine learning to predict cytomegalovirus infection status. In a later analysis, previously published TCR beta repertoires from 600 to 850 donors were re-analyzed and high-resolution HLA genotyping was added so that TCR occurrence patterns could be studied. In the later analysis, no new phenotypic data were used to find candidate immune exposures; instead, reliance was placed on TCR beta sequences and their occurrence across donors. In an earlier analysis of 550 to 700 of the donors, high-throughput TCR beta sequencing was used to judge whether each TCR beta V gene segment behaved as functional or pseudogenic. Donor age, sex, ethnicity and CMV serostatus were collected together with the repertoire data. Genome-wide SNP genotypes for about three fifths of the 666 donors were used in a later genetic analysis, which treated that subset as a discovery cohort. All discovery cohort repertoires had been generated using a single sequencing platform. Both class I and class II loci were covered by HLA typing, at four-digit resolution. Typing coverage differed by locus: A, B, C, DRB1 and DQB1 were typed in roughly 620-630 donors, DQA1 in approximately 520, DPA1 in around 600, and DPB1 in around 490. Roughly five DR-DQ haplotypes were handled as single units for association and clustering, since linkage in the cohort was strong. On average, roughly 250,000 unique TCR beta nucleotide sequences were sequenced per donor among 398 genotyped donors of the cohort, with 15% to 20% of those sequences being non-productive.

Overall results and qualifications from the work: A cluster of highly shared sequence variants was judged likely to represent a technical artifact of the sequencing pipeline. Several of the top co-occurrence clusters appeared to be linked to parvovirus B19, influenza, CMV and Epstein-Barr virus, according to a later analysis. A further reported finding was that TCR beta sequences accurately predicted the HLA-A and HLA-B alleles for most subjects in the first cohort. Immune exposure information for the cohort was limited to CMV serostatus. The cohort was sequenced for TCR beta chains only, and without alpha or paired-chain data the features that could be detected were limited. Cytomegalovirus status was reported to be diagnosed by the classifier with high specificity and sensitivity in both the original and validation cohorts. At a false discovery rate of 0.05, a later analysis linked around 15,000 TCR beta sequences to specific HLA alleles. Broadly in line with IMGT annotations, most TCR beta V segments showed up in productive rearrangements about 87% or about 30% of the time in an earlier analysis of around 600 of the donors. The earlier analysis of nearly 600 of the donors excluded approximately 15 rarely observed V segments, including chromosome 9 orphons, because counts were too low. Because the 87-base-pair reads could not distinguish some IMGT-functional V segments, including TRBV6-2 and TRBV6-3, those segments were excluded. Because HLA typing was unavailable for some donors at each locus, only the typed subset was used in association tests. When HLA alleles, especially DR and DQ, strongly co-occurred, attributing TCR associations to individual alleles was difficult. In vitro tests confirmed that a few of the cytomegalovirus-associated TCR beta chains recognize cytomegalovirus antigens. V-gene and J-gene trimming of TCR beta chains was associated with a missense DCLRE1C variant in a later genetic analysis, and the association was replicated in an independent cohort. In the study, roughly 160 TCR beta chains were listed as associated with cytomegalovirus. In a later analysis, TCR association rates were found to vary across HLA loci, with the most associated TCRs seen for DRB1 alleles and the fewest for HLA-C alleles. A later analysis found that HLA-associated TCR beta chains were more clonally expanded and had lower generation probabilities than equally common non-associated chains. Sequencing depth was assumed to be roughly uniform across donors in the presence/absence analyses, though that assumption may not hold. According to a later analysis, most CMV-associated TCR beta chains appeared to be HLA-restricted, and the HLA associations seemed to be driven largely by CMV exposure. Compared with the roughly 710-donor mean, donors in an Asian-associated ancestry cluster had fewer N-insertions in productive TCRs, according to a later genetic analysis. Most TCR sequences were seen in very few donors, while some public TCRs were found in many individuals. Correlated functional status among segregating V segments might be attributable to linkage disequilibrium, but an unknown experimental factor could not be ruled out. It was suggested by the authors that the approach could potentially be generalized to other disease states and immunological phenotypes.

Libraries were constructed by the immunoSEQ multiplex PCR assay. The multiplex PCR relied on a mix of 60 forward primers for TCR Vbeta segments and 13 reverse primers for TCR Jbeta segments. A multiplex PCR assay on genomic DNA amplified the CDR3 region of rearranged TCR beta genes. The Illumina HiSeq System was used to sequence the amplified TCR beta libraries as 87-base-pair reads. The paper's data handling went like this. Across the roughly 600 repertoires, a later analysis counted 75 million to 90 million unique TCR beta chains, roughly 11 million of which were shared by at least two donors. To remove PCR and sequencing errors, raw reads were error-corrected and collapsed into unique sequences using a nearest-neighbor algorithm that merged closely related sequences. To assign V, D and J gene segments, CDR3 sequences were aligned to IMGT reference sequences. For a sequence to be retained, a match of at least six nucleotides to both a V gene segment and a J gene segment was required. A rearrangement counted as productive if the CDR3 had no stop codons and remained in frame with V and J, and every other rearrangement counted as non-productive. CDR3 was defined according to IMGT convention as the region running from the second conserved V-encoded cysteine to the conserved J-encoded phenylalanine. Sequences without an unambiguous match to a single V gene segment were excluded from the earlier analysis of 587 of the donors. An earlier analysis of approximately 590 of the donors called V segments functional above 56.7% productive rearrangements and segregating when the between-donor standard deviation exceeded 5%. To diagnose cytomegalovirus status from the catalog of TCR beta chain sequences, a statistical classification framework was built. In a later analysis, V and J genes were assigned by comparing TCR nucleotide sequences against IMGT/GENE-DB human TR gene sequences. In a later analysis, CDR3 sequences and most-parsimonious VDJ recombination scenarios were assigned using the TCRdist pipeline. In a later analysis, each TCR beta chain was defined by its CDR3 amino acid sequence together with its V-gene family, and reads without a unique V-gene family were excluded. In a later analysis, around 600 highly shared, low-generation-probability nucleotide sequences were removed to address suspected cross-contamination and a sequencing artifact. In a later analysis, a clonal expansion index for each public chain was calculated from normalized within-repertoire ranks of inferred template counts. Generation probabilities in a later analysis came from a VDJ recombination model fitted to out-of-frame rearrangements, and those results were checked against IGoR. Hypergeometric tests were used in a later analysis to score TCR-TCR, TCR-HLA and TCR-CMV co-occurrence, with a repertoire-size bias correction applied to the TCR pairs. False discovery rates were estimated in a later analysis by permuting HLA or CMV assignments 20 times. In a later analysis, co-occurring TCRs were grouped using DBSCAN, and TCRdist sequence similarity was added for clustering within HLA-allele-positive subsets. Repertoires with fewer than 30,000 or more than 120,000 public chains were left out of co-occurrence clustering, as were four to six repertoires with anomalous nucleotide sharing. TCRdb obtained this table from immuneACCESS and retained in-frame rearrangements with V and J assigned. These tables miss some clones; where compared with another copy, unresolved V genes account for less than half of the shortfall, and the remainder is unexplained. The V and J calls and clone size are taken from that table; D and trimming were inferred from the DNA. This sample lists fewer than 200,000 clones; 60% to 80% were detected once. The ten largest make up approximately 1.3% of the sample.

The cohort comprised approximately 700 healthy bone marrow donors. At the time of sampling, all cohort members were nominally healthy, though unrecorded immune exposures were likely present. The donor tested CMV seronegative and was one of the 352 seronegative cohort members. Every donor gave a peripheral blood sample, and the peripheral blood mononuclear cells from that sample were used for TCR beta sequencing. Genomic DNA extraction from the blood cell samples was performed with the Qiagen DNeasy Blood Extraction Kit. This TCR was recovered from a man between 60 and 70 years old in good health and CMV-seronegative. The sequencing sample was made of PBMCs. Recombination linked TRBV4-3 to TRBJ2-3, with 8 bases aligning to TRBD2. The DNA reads TGCGCCAGCAGCCAACTCTCGGGAGGGAGCGCAGATACGCAGTATTTT. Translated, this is CASSQLSGGSADTQYF.